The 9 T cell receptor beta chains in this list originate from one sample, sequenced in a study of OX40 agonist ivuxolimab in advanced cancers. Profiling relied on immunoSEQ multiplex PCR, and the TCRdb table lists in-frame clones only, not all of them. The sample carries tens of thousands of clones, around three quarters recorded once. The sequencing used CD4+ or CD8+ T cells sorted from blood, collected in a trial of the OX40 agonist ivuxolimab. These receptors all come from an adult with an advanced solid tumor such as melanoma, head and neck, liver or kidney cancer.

CDR3 coding DNA: TGTGCCAGCTGGGGCGGGGGCAAAAACATTCAGTACTTC. Its translation is CASWGGGKNIQYF. V and J are TRBV28 and TRBJ2-4; 7 nucleotides agree with TRBD2. This CDR3 is 13 amino acids long. Germline V gene sequence: CDR1 MDHEN, CDR2 SYDVKM. V gave up 8 bases and J gave up 3 bases; unmatched junction bases: 4.

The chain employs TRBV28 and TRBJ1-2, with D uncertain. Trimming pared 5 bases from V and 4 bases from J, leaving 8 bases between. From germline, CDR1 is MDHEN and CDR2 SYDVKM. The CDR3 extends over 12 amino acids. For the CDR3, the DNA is TGTGCCAGCAGTGCCTTCAGCTATGGCTACACCTTC. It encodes CASSAFSYGYTF.

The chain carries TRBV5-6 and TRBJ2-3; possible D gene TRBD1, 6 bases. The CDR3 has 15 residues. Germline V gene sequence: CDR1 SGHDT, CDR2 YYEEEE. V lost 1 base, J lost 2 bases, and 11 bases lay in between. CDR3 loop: CASSLKTGSTDTQYF. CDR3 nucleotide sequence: TGTGCCAGCAGCTTGAAAACAGGGTCCACAGATACGCAGTATTTT.

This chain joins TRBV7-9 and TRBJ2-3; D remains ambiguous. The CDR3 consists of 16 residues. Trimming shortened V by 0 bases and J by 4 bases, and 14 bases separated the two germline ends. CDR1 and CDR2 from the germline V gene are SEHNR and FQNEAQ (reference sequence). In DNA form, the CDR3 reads TGTGCCAGCAGCTTAGCGATCGCTGCGGCACCAGATACGCAGTATTTT. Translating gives CASSLAIAAAPDTQYF.

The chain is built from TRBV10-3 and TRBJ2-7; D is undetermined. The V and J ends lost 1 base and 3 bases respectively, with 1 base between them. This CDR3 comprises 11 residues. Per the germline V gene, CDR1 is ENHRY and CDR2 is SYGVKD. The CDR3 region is CAISEYYEQYF. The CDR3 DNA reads TGTGCCATCAGTGAGTACTACGAGCAGTACTTC.

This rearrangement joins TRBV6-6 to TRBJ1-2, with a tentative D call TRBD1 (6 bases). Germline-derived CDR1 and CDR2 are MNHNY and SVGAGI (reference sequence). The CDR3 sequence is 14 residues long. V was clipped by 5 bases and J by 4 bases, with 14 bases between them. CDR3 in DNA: TGTGCCAGCAGTCCTTGGGGGGGCCTCTATGGCTACACCTTC. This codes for CASSPWGGLYGYTF.

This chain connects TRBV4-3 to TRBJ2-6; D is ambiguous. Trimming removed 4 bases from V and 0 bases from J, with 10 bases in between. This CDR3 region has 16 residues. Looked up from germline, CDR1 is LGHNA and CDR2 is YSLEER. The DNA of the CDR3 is TGCGCCAGCAGCCCGATACTCAGCTCTGGGGCCAACGTCCTGACTTTC. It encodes CASSPILSSGANVLTF.

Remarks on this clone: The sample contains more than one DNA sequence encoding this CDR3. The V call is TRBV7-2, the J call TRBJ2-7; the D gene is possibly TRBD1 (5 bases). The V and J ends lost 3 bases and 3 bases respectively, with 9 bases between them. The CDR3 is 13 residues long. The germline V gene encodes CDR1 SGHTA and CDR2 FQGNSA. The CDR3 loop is CASSLGQRYEQYF. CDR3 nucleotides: TGTGCCAGCAGCTTGGGGCAGCGCTACGAGCAGTACTTC.

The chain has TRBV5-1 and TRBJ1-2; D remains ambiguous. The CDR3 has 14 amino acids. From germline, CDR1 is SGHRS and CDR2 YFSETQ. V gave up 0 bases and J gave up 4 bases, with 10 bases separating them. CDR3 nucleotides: TGCGCCAGCAGCTTGGACGGTCTGGGCTATGGCTACACCTTC. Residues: CASSLDGLGYGYTF.